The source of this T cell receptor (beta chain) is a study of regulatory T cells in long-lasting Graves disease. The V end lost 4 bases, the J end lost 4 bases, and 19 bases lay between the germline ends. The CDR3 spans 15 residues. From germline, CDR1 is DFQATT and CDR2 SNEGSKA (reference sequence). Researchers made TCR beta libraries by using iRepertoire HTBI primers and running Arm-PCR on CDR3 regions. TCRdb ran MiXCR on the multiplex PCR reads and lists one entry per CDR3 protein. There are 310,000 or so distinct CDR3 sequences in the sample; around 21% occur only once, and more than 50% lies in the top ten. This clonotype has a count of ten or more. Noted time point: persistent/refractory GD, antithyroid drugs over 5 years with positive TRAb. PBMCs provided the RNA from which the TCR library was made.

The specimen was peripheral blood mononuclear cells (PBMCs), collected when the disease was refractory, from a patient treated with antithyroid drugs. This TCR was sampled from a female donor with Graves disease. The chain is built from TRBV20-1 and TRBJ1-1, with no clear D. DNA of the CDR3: TGCAGTGCTACCCTAGTGCGGGGAGGAATCACTGAAGCTTTCTTT. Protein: CSATLVRGGITEAFF.